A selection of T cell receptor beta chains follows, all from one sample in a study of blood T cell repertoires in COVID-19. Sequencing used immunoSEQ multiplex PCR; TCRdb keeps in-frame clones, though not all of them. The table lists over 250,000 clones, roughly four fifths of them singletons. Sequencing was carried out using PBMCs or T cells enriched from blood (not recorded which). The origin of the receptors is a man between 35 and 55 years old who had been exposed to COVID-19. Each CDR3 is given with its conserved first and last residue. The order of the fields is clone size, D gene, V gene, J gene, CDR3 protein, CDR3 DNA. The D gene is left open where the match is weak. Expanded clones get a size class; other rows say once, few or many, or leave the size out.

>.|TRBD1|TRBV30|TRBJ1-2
CAWGTVRNYGYTF
TGTGCCTGGGGGACAGTCCGTAACTATGGCTACACCTTC
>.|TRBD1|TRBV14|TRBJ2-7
CASSQGTGLVTGEQYF
TGTGCCAGCAGCCAGGGGACAGGGTTAGTCACGGGAGAGCAGTACTTC
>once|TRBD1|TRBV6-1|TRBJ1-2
CASSDQGGANTF
TGTGCCAGCAGTGATCAGGGGGGTGCGAACACCTTC
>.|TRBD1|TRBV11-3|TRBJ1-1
CASSRGQGNTEAFF
TGTGCCAGCAGCCGAGGACAGGGAAACACTGAAGCTTTCTTT
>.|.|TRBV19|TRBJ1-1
CASNRWTEAFF
TGTGCCAGCAATCGGTGGACTGAAGCTTTCTTT
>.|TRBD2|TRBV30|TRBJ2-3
CAWRAPTSGSTDTQYF
TGTGCCTGGAGAGCTCCAACTAGCGGGAGCACAGATACGCAGTATTTT
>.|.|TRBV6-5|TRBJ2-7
CASSYLPGVMDYEQYF
TGTGCCAGCAGTTACTTACCAGGGGTGATGGACTACGAGCAGTACTTC
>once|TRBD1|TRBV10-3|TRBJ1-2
CAISEPDRVYGYTF
TGTGCCATCAGTGAGCCTGACAGGGTCTATGGCTACACCTTC
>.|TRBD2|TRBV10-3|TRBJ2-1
CAAAGTSGRSHEQFF
TGTGCCGCCGCCGGGACTAGCGGGAGATCCCATGAGCAGTTCTTC
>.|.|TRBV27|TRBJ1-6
CASSLIGGNSPLHF
TGTGCCAGCAGTTTAATAGGGGGTAATTCACCCCTCCACTTT
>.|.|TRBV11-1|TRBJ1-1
CASSLDSQAFF
TGTGCCAGCAGCTTAGACAGTCAGGCTTTCTTT
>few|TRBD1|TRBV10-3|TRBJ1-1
CAISESGQGVAAFF
TGTGCCATCAGTGAGTCAGGACAGGGGGTCGCAGCTTTCTTT
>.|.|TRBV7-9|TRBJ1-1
CASRNQVNTEAFF
TGTGCCAGCAGAAATCAGGTGAACACTGAAGCTTTCTTT
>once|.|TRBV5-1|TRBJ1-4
CASTLGGTSEEKLFF
TGCGCCAGCACCCTCGGGGGGACCTCGGAAGAAAAACTGTTTTTT
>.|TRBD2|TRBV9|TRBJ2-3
CASSVGLAGGNTQYF
TGTGCCAGCAGCGTCGGACTAGCCGGCGGGAATACGCAGTATTTT
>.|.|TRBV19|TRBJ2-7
CASSSRGSPYEQYF
TGTGCCAGTAGTTCTCGAGGCTCGCCCTACGAGCAGTACTTC
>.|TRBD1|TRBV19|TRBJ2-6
CASSLPPGQAVAGANVLTF
TGTGCCAGTAGTTTACCGCCCGGACAGGCGGTAGCTGGGGCCAACGTCCTGACTTTC
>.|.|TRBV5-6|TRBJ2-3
CASSLAGVGTDTQYF
TGTGCCAGCAGCTTGGCGGGGGTTGGCACAGATACGCAGTATTTT
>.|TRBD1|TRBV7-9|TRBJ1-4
CASSWTGGADREKLFF
TGTGCCAGCAGCTGGACAGGGGGCGCAGATCGGGAAAAACTGTTTTTT
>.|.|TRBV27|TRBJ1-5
CASSLEGRRTQPQHF
TGTGCCAGCAGTTTAGAGGGGAGGAGAACCCAGCCCCAGCATTTT
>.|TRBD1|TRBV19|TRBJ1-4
CASSDNRGPTNEKLFF
TGTGCCAGTAGCGATAACAGGGGTCCCACTAATGAAAAACTGTTTTTT
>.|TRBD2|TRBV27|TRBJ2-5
CASSLVSGRERETQYF
TGTGCCAGCAGTTTGGTTAGCGGGAGGGAAAGGGAGACCCAGTACTTC
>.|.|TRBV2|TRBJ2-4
CAIKSRDTTFSPKNIQYF
TGTGCCATCAAAAGCCGGGACACTACTTTCTCTCCCAAAAACATTCAGTACTTC
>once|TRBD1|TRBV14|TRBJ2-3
CASSNPGQGVADTQYF
TGTGCCAGCAGCAACCCGGGACAGGGTGTGGCAGATACGCAGTATTTT
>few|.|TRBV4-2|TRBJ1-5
CASSPNGGSNQPQHF
TGTGCCAGCAGTCCCAACGGGGGTAGCAATCAGCCCCAGCATTTT
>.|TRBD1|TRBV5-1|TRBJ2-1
CASSSGQPSYNEQFF
TGCGCCAGCAGCTCGGGACAGCCCTCCTACAATGAGCAGTTCTTC
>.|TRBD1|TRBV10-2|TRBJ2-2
CASFRQGANTGELFF
TGCGCCAGCTTCCGCCAGGGGGCTAACACCGGGGAGCTGTTTTTT
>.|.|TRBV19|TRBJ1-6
CASRQVDNSPLHF
TGTGCCAGTAGACAGGTCGATAATTCACCCCTCCACTTT
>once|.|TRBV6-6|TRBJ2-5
CASSYSNSLQETQYF
TGTGCCAGCAGTTACTCGAACTCGTTACAAGAGACCCAGTACTTC
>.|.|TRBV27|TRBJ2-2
CASRKGLQGFAGELFF
TGTGCCAGCAGGAAGGGGCTTCAGGGGTTTGCCGGGGAGCTGTTTTTT
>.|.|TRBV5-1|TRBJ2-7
CASSLRSPTYQSVHEQYF
TGCGCCAGTAGCTTACGTAGTCCAACCTACCAAAGCGTCCACGAGCAGTACTTC
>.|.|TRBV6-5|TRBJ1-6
CASSYRGGESRSPLHF
TGTGCCAGCAGTTACCGGGGAGGGGAAAGTAGATCACCCCTCCACTTT
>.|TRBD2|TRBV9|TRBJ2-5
CASSVSPGGTETQYF
TGTGCCAGCAGCGTCAGTCCGGGAGGAACGGAGACCCAGTACTTC
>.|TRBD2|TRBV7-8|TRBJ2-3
CASSPSTGTSGTDTQYF
TGTGCCAGCAGCCCATCCACCGGGACTAGCGGGACAGATACGCAGTATTTT
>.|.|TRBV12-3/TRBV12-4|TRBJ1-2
CASSFKRVGGYTF
TGTGCCAGCAGTTTCAAGAGGGTAGGAGGCTACACCTTC
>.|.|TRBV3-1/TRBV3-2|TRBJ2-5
CASSQRGPGEAQYF
TGTGCCAGCAGCCAAAGGGGCCCGGGGGAGGCCCAGTACTTC
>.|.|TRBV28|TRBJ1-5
CASSLSADQPQHF
TGTGCCAGCAGTTTATCGGCGGATCAGCCCCAGCATTTT
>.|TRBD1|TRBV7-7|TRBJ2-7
CASSLDGTGVYEQYF
TGTGCTAGCAGCTTAGATGGGACAGGGGTCTACGAGCAGTACTTC
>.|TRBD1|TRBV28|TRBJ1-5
CASRPLGGQSLNQPQHF
TGTGCCAGCAGGCCTTTGGGGGGACAGTCCCTCAATCAGCCCCAGCATTTT
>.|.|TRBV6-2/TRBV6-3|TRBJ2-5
CASSYGGGGPAQETQYF
TGTGCCAGCAGTTACGGGGGAGGGGGGCCCGCCCAAGAGACCCAGTACTTC
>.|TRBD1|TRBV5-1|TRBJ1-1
CASSPTYQDRGTEAFF
TGCGCCAGCAGCCCTACATACCAGGACAGGGGCACTGAAGCTTTCTTT
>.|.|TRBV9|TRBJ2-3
CASSVTSGTQYF
TGTGCCAGCAGCGTGACAAGTGGTACGCAGTATTTT
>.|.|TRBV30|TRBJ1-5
CAWELPGPREQPQHF
TGTGCCTGGGAGCTTCCGGGCCCCCGGGAGCAGCCCCAGCATTTT
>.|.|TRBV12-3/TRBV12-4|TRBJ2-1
CASSSSEGNEQFF
TGTGCCAGCAGTTCTAGTGAGGGTAATGAGCAGTTCTTC